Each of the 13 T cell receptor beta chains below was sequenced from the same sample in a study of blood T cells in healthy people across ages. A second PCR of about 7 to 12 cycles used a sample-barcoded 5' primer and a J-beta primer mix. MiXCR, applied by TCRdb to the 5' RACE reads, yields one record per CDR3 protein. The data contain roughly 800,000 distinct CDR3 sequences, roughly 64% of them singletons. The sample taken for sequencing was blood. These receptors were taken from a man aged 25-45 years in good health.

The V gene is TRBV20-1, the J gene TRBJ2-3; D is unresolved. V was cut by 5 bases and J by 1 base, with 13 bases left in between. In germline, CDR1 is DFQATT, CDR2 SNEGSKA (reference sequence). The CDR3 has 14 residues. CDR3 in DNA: TGCAGTGCTGTCCGCGGCCTTGGCACAGATACGCAGTATTTT. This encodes CSAVRGLGTDTQYF.

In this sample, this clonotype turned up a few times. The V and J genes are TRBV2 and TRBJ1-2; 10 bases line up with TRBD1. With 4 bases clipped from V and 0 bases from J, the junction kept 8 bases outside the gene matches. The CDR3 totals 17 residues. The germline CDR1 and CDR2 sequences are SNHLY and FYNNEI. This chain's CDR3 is CASSAGTGASSNYGYTF. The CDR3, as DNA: TGTGCCAGCAGTGCAGGGACAGGGGCATCCTCTAACTATGGCTACACCTTC.

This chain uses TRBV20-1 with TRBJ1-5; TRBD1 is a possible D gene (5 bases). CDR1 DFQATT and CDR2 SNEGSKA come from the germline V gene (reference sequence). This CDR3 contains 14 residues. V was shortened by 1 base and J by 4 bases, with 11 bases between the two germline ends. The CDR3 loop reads CSARVGADNQPQHF. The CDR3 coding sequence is TGCAGTGCTAGAGTAGGGGCAGATAATCAGCCCCAGCATTTT.

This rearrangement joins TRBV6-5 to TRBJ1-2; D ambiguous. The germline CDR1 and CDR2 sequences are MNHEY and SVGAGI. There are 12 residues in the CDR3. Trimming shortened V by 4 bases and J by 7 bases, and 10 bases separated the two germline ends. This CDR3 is CASSSLITGYTF. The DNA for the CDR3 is TGTGCCAGCAGTTCCTTAATTACTGGCTACACCTTC.

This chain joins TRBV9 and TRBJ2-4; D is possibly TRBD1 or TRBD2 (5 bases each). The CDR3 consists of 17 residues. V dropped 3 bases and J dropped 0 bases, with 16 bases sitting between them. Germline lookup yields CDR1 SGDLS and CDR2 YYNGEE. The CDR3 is CASSGRGTPGAKNIQYF. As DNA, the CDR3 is TGTGCCAGCAGCGGACGGGGCACCCCGGGAGCCAAAAACATTCAGTACTTC.

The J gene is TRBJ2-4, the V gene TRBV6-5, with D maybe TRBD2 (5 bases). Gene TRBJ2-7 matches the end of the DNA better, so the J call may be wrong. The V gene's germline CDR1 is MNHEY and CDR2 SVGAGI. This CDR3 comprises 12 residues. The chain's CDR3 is CASRSPRGEQYF. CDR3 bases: TGTGCCAGCAGAAGTCCCCGGGGCGAGCAGTACTTC.

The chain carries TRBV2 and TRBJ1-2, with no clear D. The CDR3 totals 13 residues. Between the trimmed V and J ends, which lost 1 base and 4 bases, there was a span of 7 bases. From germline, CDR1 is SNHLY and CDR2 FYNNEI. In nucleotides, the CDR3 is TGTGCCAGCAGTGAAGTAGGGCTCTATGGCTACACCTTC. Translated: CASSEVGLYGYTF. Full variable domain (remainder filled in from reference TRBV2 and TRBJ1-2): EPEVTQTPSHQVTQMGQEVILRCVPISNHLYFYWYRQILGQKVEFLVSFYNNEISEKSEIFDDQFSVERPDGSNFTLKIRSTKLEDSAMYFCASSEVGLYGYTFGSGTRLTVV.

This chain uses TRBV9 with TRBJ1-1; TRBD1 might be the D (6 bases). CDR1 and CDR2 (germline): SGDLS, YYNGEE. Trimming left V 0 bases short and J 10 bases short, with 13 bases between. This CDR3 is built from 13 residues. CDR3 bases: TGTGCCAGCAGCGTAGATGGGGGGCTAGTAGCTTTCTTT. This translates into CASSVDGGLVAFF.

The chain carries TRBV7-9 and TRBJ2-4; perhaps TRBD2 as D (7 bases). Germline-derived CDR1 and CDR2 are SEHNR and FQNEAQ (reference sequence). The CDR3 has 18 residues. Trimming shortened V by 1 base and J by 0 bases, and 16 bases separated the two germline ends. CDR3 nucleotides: TGTGCCAGCAGCTTAGGGGGGGGGACACGTGTAGCCAAAAACATTCAGTACTTC. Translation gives CASSLGGGTRVAKNIQYF.

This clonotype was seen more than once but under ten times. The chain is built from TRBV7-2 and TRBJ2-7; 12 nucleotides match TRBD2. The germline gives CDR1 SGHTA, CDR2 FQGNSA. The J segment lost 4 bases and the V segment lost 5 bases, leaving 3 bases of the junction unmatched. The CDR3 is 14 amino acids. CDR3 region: CASSPGLAGYEQYF. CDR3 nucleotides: TGTGCCAGCAGCCCCGGACTAGCGGGATACGAGCAGTACTTC.

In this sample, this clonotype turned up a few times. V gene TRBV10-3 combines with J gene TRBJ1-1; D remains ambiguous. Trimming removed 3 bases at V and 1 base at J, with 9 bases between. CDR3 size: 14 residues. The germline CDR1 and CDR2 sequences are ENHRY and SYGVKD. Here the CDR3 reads CAISEWKENTEAFF. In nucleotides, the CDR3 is TGTGCCATCAGTGAATGGAAGGAGAACACTGAAGCTTTCTTT.

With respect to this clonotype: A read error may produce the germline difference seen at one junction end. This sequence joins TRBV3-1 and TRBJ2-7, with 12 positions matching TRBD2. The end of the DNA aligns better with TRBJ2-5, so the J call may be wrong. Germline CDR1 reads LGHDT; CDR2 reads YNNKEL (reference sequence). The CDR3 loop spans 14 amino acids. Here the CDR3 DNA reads TGTGCCAGCAGTCAAGGACTAGCGGGGGAGACCCAGTACTTC. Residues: CASSQGLAGETQYF.

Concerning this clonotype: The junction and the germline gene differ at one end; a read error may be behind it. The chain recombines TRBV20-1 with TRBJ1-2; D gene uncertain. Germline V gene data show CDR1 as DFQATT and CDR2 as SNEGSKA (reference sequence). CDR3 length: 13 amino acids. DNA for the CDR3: TGCAGTTCTAGACGCAGCCTTAACTATGGCTACACCTTC. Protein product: CSSRRSLNYGYTF.